This entry describes one TCR beta chain. The target antigen is unknown. The data were taken from a study of OX40 agonist ivuxolimab in advanced cancers. Study summary: Patients received intravenous ivuxolimab every 2 weeks at 0.01 to 10 mg/kg. Study results and limitations: Nonresponders, in some cases, also had low normalized T-cell clonal expansion. Clones of CD4+ and CD8+ blood T cells grew by week 6 at doses of 0.1 to 3.0 mg/kg.

The repertoire was sequenced with immunoSEQ multiplex PCR; TCRdb's copy has only in-frame clones and lacks some. The table has some 100,000 clones, approximately 84% seen once. The CDR3 runs to 16 residues. Germline-derived CDR1 and CDR2 are MGHRA and YSYEKL. Trimming pared 4 bases from V and 1 base from J, leaving 13 bases between. This receptor was obtained from an adult with an advanced solid tumor such as melanoma, head and neck, liver or kidney cancer. Here the sequenced sample was CD4+ or CD8+ T cells sorted from blood, taken in a trial of the OX40 agonist ivuxolimab. The chain joins TRBV4-1 to TRBJ2-2; the D call may be TRBD1 or TRBD2 (5 bases each). Here the CDR3 reads CASSRDGTENTGELFF. CDR3 sequence (DNA): TGCGCCAGCAGCCGCGACGGGACGGAGAACACCGGGGAGCTGTTTTTT.